The clone carrying this T cell receptor beta chain was counted at least ten times. Its cognate antigen is unknown. These data are taken from a study of CD8 T cells in ankylosing spondylitis. V shed 4 bases and J shed 3 bases, with 12 bases lying between them. The CDR3 extends over 13 amino acids. Germline V gene data show CDR1 as SQVTM and CDR2 as ANQGSEA. General observations from the study: A subset of motif variants has previously been described in the synovial fluid and blood of reactive arthritis. The authors reported significant enrichment of disease-linked clones in matched ankylosing spondylitis synovial fluid.

TCRdb re-called the 5' RACE reads with MiXCR, one entry per CDR3 protein. The sample holds 100,000 to 150,000 distinct CDR3 sequences, about a tenth seen once. The J gene is TRBJ1-1, the V gene TRBV29-1; weak D call: TRBD1 (5 bases). The clonotype comes from a male donor with ankylosing spondylitis or in good health (not recorded which). Input material: blood, either unsorted or a sorted T cell fraction (not recorded which). The CDR3 region has the DNA TGCAGCGTTGTGACAGACGGCCACACTGAAGCTTTCTTT. Protein sequence: CSVVTDGHTEAFF.